The clone carrying this T cell receptor (beta chain) was counted a single time. Its specificity is not known. The CDR3 is 13 amino acids. Germline V gene sequence: CDR1 MDHEN, CDR2 SYDVKM. V was shortened by 6 bases and J by 8 bases, with 16 bases between the two germline ends. Sequencing used immunoSEQ multiplex PCR; TCRdb keeps in-frame clones, though not all of them. The data show roughly 160,000 clones, about 89% seen once. These data are taken from a study of T cell responses to AZD1222 COVID-19 vaccine. Study findings and constraints: An increase in Spike-specific TCR breadth and depth was observed after two AZD1222 doses. Dominant at 160-218 and 743-854, vaccine-associated CD4 TCRs also spanned spike. There were mostly white British donors and more females than males, and clonal diversity was possibly underestimated. Repertoires were obtained solely post-peak T cell response.

The V and J genes are TRBV28 and TRBJ1-2; D is ambiguous. The source of this sequence is an adult in good health. Source: peripheral blood, taken on day 0 of AZD1222 vaccination. The CDR3 protein is CASRRPDLGGYTF. Written as DNA, the CDR3 is TGTGCCAGCAGACGCCCAGACTTAGGGGGCTACACCTTC.